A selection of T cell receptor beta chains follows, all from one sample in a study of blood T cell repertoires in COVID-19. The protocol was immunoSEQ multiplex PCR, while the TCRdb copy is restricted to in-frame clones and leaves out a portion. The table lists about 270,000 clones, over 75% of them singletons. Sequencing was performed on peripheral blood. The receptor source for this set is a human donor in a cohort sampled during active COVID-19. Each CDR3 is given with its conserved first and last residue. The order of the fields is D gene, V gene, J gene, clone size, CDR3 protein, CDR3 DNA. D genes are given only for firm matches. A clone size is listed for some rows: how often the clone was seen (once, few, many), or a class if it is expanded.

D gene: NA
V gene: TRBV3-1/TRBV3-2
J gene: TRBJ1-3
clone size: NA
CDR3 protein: CASSQITLGANTIYF
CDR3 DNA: TGTGCCAGCAGCCAAATTACACTGGGCGCAAACACCATATATTTT

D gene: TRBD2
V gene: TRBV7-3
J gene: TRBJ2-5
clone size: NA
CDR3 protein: CASSLRGLAGGQETQYF
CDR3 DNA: TGTGCCAGCAGCTTACGAGGCCTAGCGGGAGGGCAAGAGACCCAGTACTTC

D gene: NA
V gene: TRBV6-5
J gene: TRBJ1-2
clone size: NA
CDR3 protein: CASSYSPTVGGYTF
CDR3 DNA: TGTGCCAGCAGTTACTCGCCGACAGTAGGTGGCTACACCTTC

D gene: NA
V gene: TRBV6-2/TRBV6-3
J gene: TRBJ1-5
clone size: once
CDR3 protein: CASSADGLGLTLSNQPQHF
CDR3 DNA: TGTGCCAGCAGTGCGGATGGACTAGGCCTAACCCTTAGCAATCAGCCCCAGCATTTT

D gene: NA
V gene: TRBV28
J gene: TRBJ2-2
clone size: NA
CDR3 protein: CASSFPGRRGTGELFF
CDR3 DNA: TGTGCCAGCAGTTTTCCAGGACGTCGGGGCACCGGGGAGCTGTTTTTT

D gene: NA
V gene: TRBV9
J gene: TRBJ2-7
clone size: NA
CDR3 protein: CASSVASDRISYEQYF
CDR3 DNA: TGTGCCAGCAGCGTAGCAAGCGACCGAATCTCCTACGAGCAGTACTTC

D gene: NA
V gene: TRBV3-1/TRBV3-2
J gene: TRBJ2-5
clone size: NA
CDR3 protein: CASNPGTVGETQYF
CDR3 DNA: TGTGCCAGCAACCCGGGAACGGTCGGAGAGACCCAGTACTTC

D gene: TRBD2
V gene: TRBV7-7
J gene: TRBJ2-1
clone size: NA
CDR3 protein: CASSLNSGLAGNNEQFF
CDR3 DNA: TGTGCTAGCAGCTTAAATTCGGGCCTAGCGGGAAACAATGAGCAGTTCTTC

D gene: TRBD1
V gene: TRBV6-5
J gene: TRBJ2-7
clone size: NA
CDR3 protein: CASRRDRVSEQYF
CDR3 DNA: TGTGCCAGCAGGAGGGACAGGGTATCCGAGCAGTACTTC

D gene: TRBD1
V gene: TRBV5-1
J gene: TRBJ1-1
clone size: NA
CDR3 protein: CASSALTGEMTEAFF
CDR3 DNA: TGCGCCAGCAGCGCTTTGACAGGGGAGATGACTGAAGCTTTCTTT

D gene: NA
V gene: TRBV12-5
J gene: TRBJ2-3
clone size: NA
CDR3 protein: CASGLVHPQYF
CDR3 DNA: TGTGCTAGTGGTTTGGTACACCCTCAGTATTTT

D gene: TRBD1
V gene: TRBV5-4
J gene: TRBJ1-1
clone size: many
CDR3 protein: CASSSGQDYTEAFF
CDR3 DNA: TGTGCCAGCAGCTCCGGACAGGACTACACTGAAGCTTTCTTT

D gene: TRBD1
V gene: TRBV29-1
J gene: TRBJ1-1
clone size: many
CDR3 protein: CSVEDPGTGTFF
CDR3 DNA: TGCAGCGTTGAAGATCCCGGGACAGGGACGTTCTTT

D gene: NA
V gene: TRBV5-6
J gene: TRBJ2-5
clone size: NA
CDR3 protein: CASSPQWQETQYF
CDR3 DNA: TGTGCCAGCAGCCCCCAGTGGCAAGAGACCCAGTACTTC

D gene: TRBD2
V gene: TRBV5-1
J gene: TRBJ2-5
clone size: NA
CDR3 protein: CASRASGTSQETQYF
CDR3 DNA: TGCGCCAGCAGAGCTAGCGGGACTAGTCAAGAGACCCAGTACTTC

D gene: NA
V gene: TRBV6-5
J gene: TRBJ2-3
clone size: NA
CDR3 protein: CASSYRGAFGDTQYF
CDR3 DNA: TGTGCCAGCAGTTATCGGGGGGCGTTCGGAGATACGCAGTATTTT

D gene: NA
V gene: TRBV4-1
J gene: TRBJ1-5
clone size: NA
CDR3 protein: CASSQAGQTGQPQHF
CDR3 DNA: TGCGCCAGCAGCCAGGCTGGACAGACCGGTCAGCCCCAGCATTTT

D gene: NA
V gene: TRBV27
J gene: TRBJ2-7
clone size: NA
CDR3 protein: CASSPQGRRSYEQYF
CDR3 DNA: TGTGCCAGCAGTCCCCAGGGGCGCAGGTCCTACGAGCAGTACTTC

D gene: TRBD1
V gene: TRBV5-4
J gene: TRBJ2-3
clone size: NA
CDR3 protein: CASSEKRQGSPDTQYF
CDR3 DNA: TGTGCCAGCAGCGAGAAACGACAGGGGTCACCAGATACGCAGTATTTT

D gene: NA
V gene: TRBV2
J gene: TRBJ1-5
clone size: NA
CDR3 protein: CASSDQAGPNQPQHF
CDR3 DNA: TGTGCCAGCAGTGATCAGGCGGGCCCAAATCAGCCCCAGCATTTT

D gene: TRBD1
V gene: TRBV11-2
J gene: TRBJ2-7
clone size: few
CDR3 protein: CASSYGQEEQYF
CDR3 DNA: TGTGCCAGCAGCTATGGACAGGAGGAGCAGTACTTC

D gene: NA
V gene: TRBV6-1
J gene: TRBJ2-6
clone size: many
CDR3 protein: CASSEDSSGANVLTF
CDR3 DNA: TGTGCCAGCAGTGAAGACAGCTCTGGGGCCAACGTCCTGACTTTC

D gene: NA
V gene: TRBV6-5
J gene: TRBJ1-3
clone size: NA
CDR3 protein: CASSLTAFSGNTIYF
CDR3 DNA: TGTGCCAGCAGTTTGACAGCATTCTCTGGAAACACCATATATTTT

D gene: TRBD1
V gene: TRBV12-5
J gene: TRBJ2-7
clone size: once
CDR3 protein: CASGLILGTGGGSEQYF
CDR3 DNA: TGTGCTAGTGGTTTGATCCTCGGGACAGGGGGAGGGAGCGAGCAGTACTTC

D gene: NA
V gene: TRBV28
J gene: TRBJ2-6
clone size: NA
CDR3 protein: CASSQTGTGANVLTF
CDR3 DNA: TGTGCCAGCAGCCAGACAGGCACTGGGGCCAACGTCCTGACTTTC

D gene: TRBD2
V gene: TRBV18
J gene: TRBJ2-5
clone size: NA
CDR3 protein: CASSRRLAGVQETQYF
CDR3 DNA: TGTGCCAGCTCACGCAGACTAGCGGGAGTACAAGAGACCCAGTACTTC

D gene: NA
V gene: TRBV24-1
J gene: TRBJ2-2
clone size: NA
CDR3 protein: CATSEHYTGELFF
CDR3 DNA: TGTGCCACCAGTGAACATTACACCGGGGAGCTGTTTTTT

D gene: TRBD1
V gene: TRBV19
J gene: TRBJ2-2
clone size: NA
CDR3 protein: CASRPGTGNPNTGELFF
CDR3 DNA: TGTGCCAGTCGTCCCGGGACAGGGAACCCGAACACCGGGGAGCTGTTTTTT

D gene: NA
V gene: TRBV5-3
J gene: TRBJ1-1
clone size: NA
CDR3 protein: CARSLIWGLEAFF
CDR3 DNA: TGTGCCAGAAGCTTGATCTGGGGCTTAGAAGCTTTCTTT

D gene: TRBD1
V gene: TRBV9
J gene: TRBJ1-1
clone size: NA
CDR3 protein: CASGQGATNTEAFF
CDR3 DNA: TGTGCCAGCGGACAGGGGGCGACCAACACTGAAGCTTTCTTT

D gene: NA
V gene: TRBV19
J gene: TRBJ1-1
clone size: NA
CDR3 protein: CASSIFWGLGTEAFF
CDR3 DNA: TGTGCCAGTAGTATATTTTGGGGGCTCGGCACTGAAGCTTTCTTT

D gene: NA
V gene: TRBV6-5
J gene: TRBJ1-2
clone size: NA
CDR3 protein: CASSYSGRSGGYTF
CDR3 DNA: TGTGCCAGCAGTTACTCGGGGAGGTCAGGGGGCTACACCTTC

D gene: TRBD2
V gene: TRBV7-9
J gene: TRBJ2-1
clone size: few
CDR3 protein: CASSLGSSGRDNEQFF
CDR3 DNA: TGTGCCAGCAGCTTAGGGTCCAGCGGGAGGGACAATGAGCAGTTCTTC

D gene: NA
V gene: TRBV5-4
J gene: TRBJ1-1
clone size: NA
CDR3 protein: CASSLGGFGGTEAFF
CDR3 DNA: TGTGCCAGCAGCTTGGGCGGTTTTGGTGGGACTGAAGCTTTCTTT

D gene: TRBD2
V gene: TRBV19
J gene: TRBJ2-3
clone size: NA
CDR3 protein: CASTKAGTSGPTDTQYF
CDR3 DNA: TGTGCCAGTACAAAAGCCGGGACTAGCGGTCCCACAGATACGCAGTATTTT

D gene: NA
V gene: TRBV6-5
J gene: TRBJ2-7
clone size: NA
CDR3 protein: CASSYGHNYEQYF
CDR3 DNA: TGTGCCAGCAGTTACGGTCACAACTACGAGCAGTACTTC